The 21 T cell receptor beta chains in this list originate from one sample, sequenced in a study of blood T cell repertoires in COVID-19. Assay used: immunoSEQ multiplex PCR; TCRdb lists only in-frame clones, some missing. The data show some 250,000 clones, with 70% to 90% seen just once and approximately 2% held by the top ten. The specimen was peripheral blood. The receptor source for this set is a man in his thirties or forties who had recovered from COVID-19.

The J gene is TRBJ1-1, the V gene TRBV7-6; TRBD1 might be the D (5 bases). The length of the CDR3 is 15 residues. Germline V lookup: CDR1 SGHVS, CDR2 FNYEAQ. Trimming shortened V by 0 bases and J by 0 bases, and 8 bases separated the two germline ends. The CDR3 nucleotides read TGTGCCAGCAGCTTAGCGTCAGGGTTGAACACTGAAGCTTTCTTT. It specifies CASSLASGLNTEAFF.

The chain couples TRBV4-1 to TRBJ2-7, with a weak D call TRBD2 (5 bases). The CDR3 covers 15 residues. Per germline, CDR1 MGHRA and CDR2 YSYEKL. V lost 0 bases, J lost 6 bases, and 15 bases lay in between. The CDR3 is CASSQDMRVLGEQYF. In nucleotides, the CDR3 is TGCGCCAGCAGCCAAGACATGAGGGTCTTGGGCGAGCAGTACTTC.

The chain is built from TRBV11-3 and TRBJ2-1, with TRBD2 as a possible D gene (5 bases). V was shortened by 5 bases and J by 4 bases, with 9 bases between the two germline ends. The CDR3 has 13 residues. Germline CDR1 SGHNT, CDR2 YENEEA. CDR3 loop: CASSPAGYNEQFF. CDR3 coding DNA: TGTGCCAGCAGCCCCGCGGGTTACAATGAGCAGTTCTTC.

The genes are TRBV5-1 and TRBJ1-5; D unresolved. V lost 5 bases, J lost 5 bases, and 14 bases lay in between. This CDR3 region has 14 residues. Looked up from germline, CDR1 is SGHRS and CDR2 is YFSETQ. CDR3 residues: CASRISGWDQPQHF. CDR3 DNA sequence: TGCGCCAGCAGAATCTCGGGGTGGGATCAGCCCCAGCATTTT.

The genes are TRBV7-2 and TRBJ1-4; D gene uncertain. The germline V gene encodes CDR1 SGHTA and CDR2 FQGNSA. The ends were cut back, 3 bases at V and 3 bases at J, with 11 bases in the middle. The CDR3 spans 15 residues. CDR3 sequence reads: CASSFYLASNEKLFF. As DNA, the CDR3 is TGTGCCAGCAGCTTCTACCTAGCCTCTAATGAAAAACTGTTTTTT. The complete variable domain, with remaining parts taken from reference TRBV7-2 and TRBJ1-4, reads GAGVSQSPSNKVTEKGKDVELRCDPISGHTALYWYRQSLGQGLEFLIYFQGNSAPDKSGLPSDRFSAERTGGSVSTLTIQRTQQEDSAVYLCASSFYLASNEKLFFGSGTQLSVL.

This clone was observed a handful of times. The chain has TRBV19 and TRBJ2-7, with D tentatively TRBD1 (5 bases). V gave up 3 bases and J gave up 2 bases, with 14 bases separating them. CDR1 is LNHDA, CDR2 SQIVND, per germline (reference sequence). The CDR3 length is 15 residues. The DNA for the CDR3 is TGTGCCAGTAGTATGGTTAAAGGGGCTCCCTACGAGCAGTACTTC. Encoded protein: CASSMVKGAPYEQYF. Looking up the rest from reference TRBV19 and TRBJ2-7 gives the full variable domain: DGGITQSPKYLFRKEGQNVTLSCEQNLNHDAMYWYRQDPGQGLRLIYYSQIVNDFQKGDIAEGYSVSREKKESFPLTVTSAQKNPTAFYLCASSMVKGAPYEQYFGPGTRLTVT.

V is TRBV10-2 and J is TRBJ1-5; perhaps TRBD1 as D (6 bases). The V gene's germline CDR1 is WSHSY and CDR2 SAAADI. The V end was cut by 6 bases, the J end by 6 bases, with 15 bases between. The CDR3 runs 14 residues. CDR3 loop: CASREPTGRQPQHF. The DNA of the CDR3 is TGCGCCAGCAGAGAACCTACAGGGCGTCAGCCCCAGCATTTT.

This chain links TRBV11-2 with TRBJ1-3, with TRBD1 as a possible D gene (5 bases). CDR1 is SGHAT and CDR2 is FQNNGV in the germline V gene. The CDR3 has 15 residues. Trimming stripped 4 bases from V and 0 bases from J, with 10 bases between. The CDR3 is CASSSRVGSGNTIYF. CDR3 nucleotides: TGTGCCAGCAGCTCCAGGGTAGGCTCTGGAAACACCATATATTTT.

The chain joins TRBV7-2 to TRBJ1-5; TRBD1 is a possible D gene (5 bases). This CDR3 has 16 residues. Germline V gene data show CDR1 as SGHTA and CDR2 as FQGNSA. V lost 1 base and J 2 bases, leaving 12 bases between the germline ends. This CDR3 reads CASSLDSGNGNQPQHF. DNA of the CDR3: TGTGCCAGCAGCTTAGATTCAGGGAATGGCAATCAGCCCCAGCATTTT.

This clone has more than one count but fewer than ten. The J gene is TRBJ1-1, the V gene TRBV5-6; D is ambiguous. Trimming stripped 2 bases from V and 8 bases from J, with 7 bases between. Germline values: CDR1 SGHDT, CDR2 YYEEEE. This CDR3 contains 11 residues. The CDR3 here is CASSLLAEAFF. For the CDR3, the DNA is TGTGCCAGCAGCTTATTGGCCGAAGCTTTCTTT.

The chain combines TRBV7-6 with TRBJ1-1; D not certain. Germline CDR1 is SGHVS and CDR2 is FNYEAQ. The V gene lost 5 bases and the J gene lost 9 bases, with 13 bases spanning the gap. The CDR3 length is 12 residues. The CDR3 reads CASSLVLGQAFF. Here the CDR3 DNA reads TGTGCCAGCAGCCTAGTTTTGGGCCAAGCTTTCTTT.

The chain joins TRBV6-2 or TRBV6-3 to TRBJ1-2, with 8 bases that match TRBD1. CDR1 is MNHEY, CDR2 SVGEGT, per germline. After removal of 2 bases from V and 6 bases from J, the junction contained 5 bases not matched to a gene. This CDR3 contains 14 residues. In DNA, the CDR3 is TGTGCCAGCAGTTACGGGGGACAGGTCGATGGCTACACCTTC. It encodes CASSYGGQVDGYTF.

The genes are TRBV5-4 and TRBJ2-5; 7 positions match TRBD2. Germline CDR1 SGHNT, CDR2 YYREEE (reference sequence). The CDR3 runs to 14 residues. J lost 3 bases, V lost 4 bases, and 6 bases had no gene match. CDR3 in amino acids: CASSDWGGEETQYF. Here the CDR3 DNA reads TGTGCCAGCAGCGACTGGGGGGGAGAAGAGACCCAGTACTTC.

The gene calls are TRBV10-2 and TRBJ1-3; 10 bases are shared with TRBD1. V shed 5 bases and J 2 bases; nucleotides not matched to a gene: 6. Germline CDR1 reads WSHSY; CDR2 reads SAAADI. The CDR3 covers 16 residues. The CDR3, as DNA: TGCGCCAGCAGTCCGCCTGGGACAGGGGCTGGAAACACCATATATTTT. Protein product: CASSPPGTGAGNTIYF.

Concerning this clone: One end of the junction varies from germline; a read error may be responsible. V and J are TRBV7-9 and TRBJ1-2; D is undetermined. Germline V gives CDR1 SEHNR, CDR2 FQNEAQ (reference sequence). This CDR3 region has 16 residues. This chain's CDR3 is CASSLGRGPWDYGYTF. The CDR3 DNA reads TGTGCCAGCAGTTTAGGGCGCGGTCCGTGGGACTATGGCTACACCTTC.

The chain links TRBV19 to TRBJ2-3, with 7 bases that match TRBD1. Germline CDR1 is LNHDA and CDR2 is SQIVND (reference sequence). CDR3 length equals 13 residues. Trimming removed 5 bases from V and 9 bases from J; junction bases left unmatched: 8. This CDR3 is CASSLWDSNTQYF. The CDR3 DNA sequence: TGTGCCAGTAGTTTATGGGACAGCAACACGCAGTATTTT.

This clone came up once. The chain uses TRBV7-2 and TRBJ2-3; no clear D. V lost 4 bases to trimming and J lost 1 base, with 9 bases between them. Germline assignment: CDR1 SGHTA and CDR2 FQGNSA. The CDR3 consists of 14 residues. The CDR3 protein is CASSWAQGTDTQYF. Here the CDR3 DNA reads TGTGCCAGCAGCTGGGCCCAGGGCACAGATACGCAGTATTTT.

This clone was found once. The chain links TRBV15 to TRBJ1-4; 8 bases are shared with TRBD1. The CDR3 length is 16 residues. V was clipped by 1 base and J by 4 bases; unmatched bases: 5. From germline, CDR1 is LNHNV and CDR2 YYDKDF (reference sequence). The chain's CDR3 is CATSRGQGIHNEKLFF. DNA of the CDR3: TGTGCCACCAGCAGAGGACAGGGGATTCATAATGAAAAACTGTTTTTT.

The rearrangement uses TRBV29-1 and TRBJ2-3; the match to TRBD1 covers 8 bases. Per the germline V gene, CDR1 is SQVTM and CDR2 is ANQGSEA. CDR3 length: 14 amino acids. Germline trimming cut 7 bases from V and 4 bases from J; bases unmatched to any gene: 10. The CDR3 is CSAPTRGLSDTQYF. CDR3 sequence (DNA): TGCAGCGCACCCACCAGGGGGCTCTCAGATACGCAGTATTTT.

The chain is built from TRBV6-5 and TRBJ2-2; D is perhaps TRBD1 (6 bases). CDR1 is MNHEY and CDR2 is SVGAGI in the germline V gene. The V gene lost 6 bases and the J gene lost 6 bases, with 11 bases spanning the gap. This CDR3 comprises 13 residues. Written as DNA, the CDR3 is TGTGCCAGCAGCCAACAGGGAGCCGGGGAGCTGTTTTTT. Amino acids: CASSQQGAGELFF.

The rearrangement links TRBV12-5 to TRBJ1-1; TRBD1 matches 8 bases. Germline values: CDR1 LGHNT, CDR2 FRNRAP. The V and J ends lost 7 bases and 5 bases, in that order; junction bases with no gene match: 9. The CDR3 is 14 residues long. Written as DNA, the CDR3 is TGTGCTAGTGCCAGCGGACAGGGTTGGACTGAAGCTTTCTTT. Protein: CASASGQGWTEAFF.